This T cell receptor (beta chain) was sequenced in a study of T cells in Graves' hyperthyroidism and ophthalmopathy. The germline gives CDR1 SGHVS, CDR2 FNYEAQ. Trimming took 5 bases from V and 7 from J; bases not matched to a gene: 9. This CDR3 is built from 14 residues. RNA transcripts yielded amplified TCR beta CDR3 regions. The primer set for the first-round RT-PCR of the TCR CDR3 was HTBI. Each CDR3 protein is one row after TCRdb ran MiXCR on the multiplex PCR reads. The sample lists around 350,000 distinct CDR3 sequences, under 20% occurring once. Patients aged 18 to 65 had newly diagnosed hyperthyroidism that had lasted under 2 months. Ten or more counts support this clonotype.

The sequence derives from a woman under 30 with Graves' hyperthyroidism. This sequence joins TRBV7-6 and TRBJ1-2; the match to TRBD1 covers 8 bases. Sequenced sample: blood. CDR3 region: CASSDPLQGVGYTF. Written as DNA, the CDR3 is TGTGCCAGCAGCGACCCCTTACAGGGGGTTGGCTACACCTTC.